The 16 T cell receptor beta chains listed next were all sequenced from one sample in a study of control samples from healthy donors and cancer patients. Libraries were prepared by immunoSEQ multiplex PCR; TCRdb keeps only in-frame clonotypes and omits some of them. This table has more than 70,000 clones, nearly 90% appearing once. Sequencing was performed on PBMCs. The source of these receptors is a man aged 60-69 years with lung cancer.

The rearrangement links TRBV4-2 to TRBJ1-3; D is perhaps TRBD1 (6 bases). From germline, CDR1 is LGHNA and CDR2 YNFKEQ. This CDR3 is built from 17 residues. The V and J ends lost 0 bases and 3 bases respectively, with 15 bases between them. The CDR3 region is CASSQEVPGANGNTIYF. The CDR3 DNA follows: TGTGCCAGCAGCCAAGAGGTTCCAGGGGCAAATGGAAACACCATATATTTT.

The rearrangement joins TRBV15 to TRBJ2-3, with unresolved D. V was trimmed by 0 bases and J by 11 bases, leaving 18 bases between them. Germline-derived CDR1 and CDR2 are LNHNV and YYDKDF (reference sequence). The CDR3 is 15 residues long. CDR3 sequence: CATSRDLDRAVGQYF. In DNA form, the CDR3 reads TGTGCCACCAGCAGAGATCTTGACCGGGCAGTTGGGCAGTATTTT.

CDR3 residues: CASSPRTQNTEAFF. The CDR3 DNA reads TGTGCCAGCAGCCCCCGGACCCAGAACACTGAAGCTTTCTTT. The gene calls are TRBV4-2 and TRBJ1-1; no clear D gene. Trimming took 4 bases from V and 1 from J, leaving 10 bases between them. CDR3 length: 14 amino acids. Per germline, CDR1 LGHNA and CDR2 YNFKEQ.

The CDR3, as DNA: TGTGCCACCAGCAGATGGGTCGGACAGGGATCGACAGATACGCAGTATTTT. Translating it yields CATSRWVGQGSTDTQYF. The genes are TRBV15 and TRBJ2-3; TRBD1 agrees at 8 bases. The junction had 10 bases not matched to a gene; V was cut back by 2 bases and J by 3 bases. The CDR3 spans 17 residues. Germline CDR1 LNHNV, CDR2 YYDKDF (reference sequence).

This chain joins TRBV3-1 (or the pseudogene TRBV3-2) and TRBJ1-2; D is undetermined. Trimming left V 1 base short and J 5 bases short, with 14 bases between. Germline lookup yields CDR1 LGHDT and CDR2 YNNKEL (reference sequence). The CDR3 totals 15 residues. The CDR3 nucleotides are TGTGCCAGCAGCCAAGGTACGTGGGATAAATATGGCTACACCTTC. It is translated as CASSQGTWDKYGYTF.

DNA for the CDR3: TGCAGCGTTGAGGTGGGGGGGAGCAATCAGCCCCAGCATTTT. Translated, it gives CSVEVGGSNQPQHF. V is TRBV29-1 and J is TRBJ1-5, with D possibly matching TRBD1 (5 bases). The CDR3 consists of 14 residues. V was pared by 3 bases and J by 1 base, with 10 bases between. Germline V gene data show CDR1 as SQVTM and CDR2 as ANQGSEA. The full variable domain, rest sourced from reference TRBV29-1 and TRBJ1-5, is SAVISQKPSRDICQRGTSLTIQCQVDSQVTMMFWYRQQPGQSLTLIATANQGSEATYESGFVIDKFPISRPNLTFSTLTVSNMSPEDSSIYLCSVEVGGSNQPQHFGDGTRLSIL.

V is TRBV5-8 and J is TRBJ2-1; TRBD1 is a possible D gene (6 bases). V was cut by 2 bases and J by 8 bases, with 14 bases left in between. This CDR3 contains 14 residues. The V gene's germline CDR1 is SGHTS and CDR2 YDEGEE. The CDR3 bases are TGTGCCAGCAGCTTAGGAACAGGGATCTATGAGCAGTTCTTC. It encodes CASSLGTGIYEQFF.

This chain links TRBV18 with TRBJ2-5, with D uncertain. The CDR3 is 16 residues long. The V gene's germline CDR1 is KGHSH and CDR2 LQKENI. Trimming shortened V by 2 bases and J by 4 bases, and 17 bases separated the two germline ends. CDR3 amino acids: CASSPSNIRVPETQYF. CDR3 bases: TGTGCCAGCTCACCATCTAACATTCGAGTTCCAGAGACCCAGTACTTC.

The chain combines TRBV11-2 with TRBJ2-7, with a tentative D call TRBD1 (6 bases). Germline V gene lookup returns CDR1 SGHAT and CDR2 FQNNGV. V lost 5 bases to trimming and J lost 5 bases, with 16 bases between them. The CDR3 runs 14 residues. DNA of the CDR3: TGTGCCAGCAGCCTATTGACAGGCATTGACGAGCAGTACTTC. Its translation: CASSLLTGIDEQYF. Full variable domain (outside the CDR3, taken from reference TRBV11-2 and TRBJ2-7): EAGVAQSPRYKIIEKRQSVAFWCNPISGHATLYWYQQILGQGPKLLIQFQNNGVVDDSQLPKDRFSAERLKGVDSTLKIQPAKLEDSAVYLCASSLLTGIDEQYFGPGTRLTVT.

The rearrangement joins TRBV6-5 to TRBJ2-7; 9 positions match TRBD1. After removal of 2 bases from V and 6 bases from J, the junction contained 8 bases not matched to a gene. The V gene's germline CDR1 is MNHEY and CDR2 SVGAGI. The CDR3 extends over 15 amino acids. CDR3 nucleotides: TGTGCCAGCAGTTACCTGGGACAGGGAGGACTCGAGCAGTACTTC. Its translation: CASSYLGQGGLEQYF.

The sample holds one count of this clone. The chain combines TRBV18 with TRBJ1-5; D might be TRBD1 (5 bases). The CDR3 is made up of 14 amino acids. Trimming stripped 3 bases from V and 4 bases from J, with 10 bases between. CDR1 and CDR2 from the germline V gene are KGHSH and LQKENI. DNA for the CDR3: TGTGCCAGCTCACCGTCCAGGGATAATCAGCCCCAGCATTTT. As protein: CASSPSRDNQPQHF.

The V gene is TRBV7-9, the J gene TRBJ2-7, with TRBD1 as a possible D gene (5 bases). The CDR3 sequence is 14 residues long. V was clipped by 1 base and J by 9 bases, with 16 bases between them. From germline, CDR1 is SEHNR and CDR2 FQNEAQ (reference sequence). CDR3 sequence: CASSLGGAGPGQYV. The CDR3 region has the DNA TGTGCCAGCAGCTTAGGGGGCGCAGGACCCGGGCAGTACGTC.

The chain employs TRBV7-9 and TRBJ2-1; the D call may be TRBD1 or TRBD2 (5 bases each). From germline, CDR1 is SEHNR and CDR2 FQNEAQ (reference sequence). CDR3 length: 15 residues. V shed 7 bases and J shed 3 bases, with 16 bases lying between them. The CDR3 sequence is CASTVGGDGYNEQFF. The CDR3 nucleotides read TGTGCCAGCACCGTGGGTGGGGACGGCTACAATGAGCAGTTCTTC.

The DNA for the CDR3 is TGTGCCATCCAGAATAGCGGGGCTCAAGATACGCAGTATTTT. It yields the protein CAIQNSGAQDTQYF. The chain joins TRBV24-1 to TRBJ2-3; 8 bases line up with TRBD2. J was trimmed by 5 bases and V by 11 bases; bases with no gene match: 11. The germline gives CDR1 KGHDR, CDR2 SFDVKD. The CDR3 runs to 14 residues.

The chain is built from TRBV4-2 and TRBJ1-5; 7 bases are shared with TRBD1. With 2 bases clipped from V and 4 bases from J, the junction kept 5 bases outside the gene matches. CDR1 and CDR2 (germline): LGHNA, YNFKEQ. CDR3 length: 15 amino acids. CDR3 protein: CASSQTGQVNQPQHF. Written as DNA, the CDR3 is TGTGCCAGCAGCCAAACTGGACAGGTAAATCAGCCCCAGCATTTT.

This clone was seen more than once but under ten times. This chain connects TRBV13 to TRBJ1-5; D is uncertain. The length of the CDR3 is 12 residues. Trimming removed 5 bases from V and 4 bases from J, with 6 bases in between. Per the germline V gene, CDR1 is PRHDT and CDR2 is FYEKMQ (reference sequence). The CDR3 DNA sequence: TGTGCCAGCAGCGTGTCGAATCAGCCCCAGCATTTT. It codes for CASSVSNQPQHF.